This TCR beta chain was obtained from a study of cytomegalovirus exposure and HLA in healthy donors. Study-wide results and caveats: Within an earlier analysis, most TCR beta V segments proved productive either about 90% or about 30% of the time.

The PCR was carried out with 60 Vbeta primers and 13 Jbeta primers. Sequencing was performed with immunoSEQ multiplex PCR; in TCRdb, only in-frame clones are kept and a portion is missing. The top ten clones hold around 1.5% of a sample with 150,000 or so clones, approximately 82% of them seen once. Nominal health characterized the donors when sampled, though unrecorded immune exposures were likely. V was trimmed by 2 bases and J by 0 bases, leaving 18 bases between them. Germline-derived CDR1 and CDR2 are SGDLS and YYNGEE. This CDR3 has 18 residues. With regard to this clone: What it recognizes is unknown.

The sequencing input was PBMCs. The chain has TRBV9 and TRBJ1-3, with D possibly matching TRBD1 (6 bases). This sequence originates from a male donor in good health and CMV-seronegative. The CDR3 loop is CASSVEGGVASSGNTIYF. Written as DNA, the CDR3 is TGTGCCAGCAGCGTGGAGGGGGGGGTAGCCTCCTCTGGAAACACCATATATTTT.